What follows is one T cell receptor (beta chain) and its context. Antigen: not known. Within Nashville, Tennessee resided all donors, each a Caucasian adult. Original data processing: Because ImmunoSEQ provided only junction sequences with no quality scores, the filtering differed. The protocol was immunoSEQ multiplex PCR, while the TCRdb copy is restricted to in-frame clones and leaves out a portion. That table furnishes V, J and clone size, whereas the DNA furnished D and trimming. There are more than 2,000,000 clones in the sample; around 90% occur only once, and over 0.12% lies in the top ten. The CDR3 is 16 residues long. The trim removed 4 bases at V and 4 bases at J, leaving 12 bases unmatched. Germline V gene sequence: CDR1 SGHKS, CDR2 YYEKEE (reference sequence). The sample comes from a study of shared clonotypes between healthy human individuals. General observations from the study: Unshared clonotypes carried lower generation probabilities than those common to all four donors.

Sequenced material: naive CD4+ T cells sorted from blood. Subset in this sample: CD45RA+ positively selected. The chain combines TRBV5-5 with TRBJ2-7, with 9 bases fitting TRBD2. This clonotype was sampled from a young man in good health. CDR3 sequence: CASSPKGSGGRYEQYF. CDR3 in DNA: TGTGCCAGCAGCCCCAAGGGGAGCGGGGGGCGGTACGAGCAGTACTTC.